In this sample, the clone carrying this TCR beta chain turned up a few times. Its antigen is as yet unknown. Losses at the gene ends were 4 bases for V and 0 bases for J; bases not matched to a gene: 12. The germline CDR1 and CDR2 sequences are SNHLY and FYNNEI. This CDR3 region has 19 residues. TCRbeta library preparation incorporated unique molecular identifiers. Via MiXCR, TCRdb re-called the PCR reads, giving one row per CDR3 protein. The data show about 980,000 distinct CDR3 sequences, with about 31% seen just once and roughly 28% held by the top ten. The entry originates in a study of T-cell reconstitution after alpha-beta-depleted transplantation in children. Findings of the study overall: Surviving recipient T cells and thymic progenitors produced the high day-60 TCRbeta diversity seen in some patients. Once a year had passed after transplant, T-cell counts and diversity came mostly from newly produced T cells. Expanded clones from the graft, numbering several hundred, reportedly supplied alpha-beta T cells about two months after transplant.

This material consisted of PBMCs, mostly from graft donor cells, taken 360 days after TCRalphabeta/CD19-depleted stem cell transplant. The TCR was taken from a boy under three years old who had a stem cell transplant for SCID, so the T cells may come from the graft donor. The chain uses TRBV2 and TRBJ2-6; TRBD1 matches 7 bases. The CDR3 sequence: CASSGGWGQTISGANVLTF. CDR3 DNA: TGTGCCAGCAGTGGCGGGTGGGGACAGACAATCTCTGGGGCCAACGTCCTGACTTTC. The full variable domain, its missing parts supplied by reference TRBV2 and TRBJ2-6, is EPEVTQTPSHQVTQMGQEVILRCVPISNHLYFYWYRQILGQKVEFLVSFYNNEISEKSEIFDDQFSVERPDGSNFTLKIRSTKLEDSAMYFCASSGGWGQTISGANVLTFGAGSRLTVL.